This T cell receptor (beta chain) was identified in a study of blood T cell repertoires in COVID-19. Study as a whole: T cells, B-cell-depleted T cells, or PBMCs provided the cDNA or gDNA that served as material.

Cohort 3 recovered donors had two negative PCRs, clearance, or symptom resolution. The CDR3 loop spans 16 amino acids. V shed 5 bases, J shed 9 bases, and the junction held 14 bases outside the gene matches. Germline V lookup: CDR1 SGHTA, CDR2 FQGTGA. Clones were read by immunoSEQ multiplex PCR, and TCRdb kept only the in-frame ones, dropping some. This table holds 150,000 to 200,000 clones, 75% to 90% found once. The chain joins TRBV7-3 to TRBJ2-1, with TRBD2 matching over 9 bases. This receptor was identified in a woman aged 18-35 years who had recovered from COVID-19. What was sequenced was PBMCs or T cells enriched from blood (not recorded which). In DNA form, the CDR3 reads TGTGCCAGCAGCCAAGGATTAGCGGGAGTCAGGGGTGAGCAGTTCTTC. Translation: CASSQGLAGVRGEQFF.